Listed below are T cell receptor beta chains from one sample, sequenced in a study of beta chain features in type 1 diabetes. Measured with immunoSEQ multiplex PCR; TCRdb has only the in-frame clones, and not every one. The sample carries 100,000 to 150,000 clones, around 10% recorded once. The specimen sequenced was central memory CD4+ T cells from blood. Receptors originate from a man in his thirties or forties with type 1 diabetes. Each CDR3 is given with its conserved first and last residue. A D gene is named only where the DNA matches it firmly. Clone sizes are given selectively: once, few, many, or a class where the clone is expanded.

v_gene: TRBV28; abundance: few; j_gene: TRBJ1-2; d_gene: NA; CDR3nt: TGTGCCAGCAGTCCTACAGTTCTCTATGGCTACACCTTC; CDR3aa: CASSPTVLYGYTF
v_gene: TRBV18; abundance: NA; j_gene: TRBJ2-5; d_gene: NA; CDR3nt: TGTGCCAGCTCAACAGAGCAAGAGACCCAGTACTTC; CDR3aa: CASSTEQETQYF
v_gene: TRBV18; abundance: few; j_gene: TRBJ2-4; d_gene: NA; CDR3nt: TGTGCCAGCTCACCCACACGCGGGGACATTCAGTACTTC; CDR3aa: CASSPTRGDIQYF
v_gene: TRBV11-1; abundance: few; j_gene: TRBJ2-2; d_gene: NA; CDR3nt: TGTGCCACCCGTAGGGAGGACGGGGAGCTGTTTTTT; CDR3aa: CATRREDGELFF
v_gene: TRBV7-2; abundance: few; j_gene: TRBJ2-2; d_gene: TRBD1; CDR3nt: TGTGCCAGCAGCTTAACGGGACAGGACACCGGGGAGCTGTTTTTT; CDR3aa: CASSLTGQDTGELFF
v_gene: TRBV2; abundance: NA; j_gene: TRBJ1-5; d_gene: TRBD1; CDR3nt: TGTGCCAGCAGTTATACAGGGGTTGGGCAGCCCCAGCATTTT; CDR3aa: CASSYTGVGQPQHF
v_gene: TRBV5-1; abundance: many; j_gene: TRBJ1-1; d_gene: NA; CDR3nt: TGCGCCAGCAGCTCCCTTATGAACACTGAAGCTTTCTTT; CDR3aa: CASSSLMNTEAFF
v_gene: TRBV4-2; abundance: few; j_gene: TRBJ2-3; d_gene: NA; CDR3nt: TGTGCCAGCAGCACCAACCCACAGCGGATCACAGATACGCAGTATTTT; CDR3aa: CASSTNPQRITDTQYF
v_gene: TRBV14; abundance: NA; j_gene: TRBJ2-2; d_gene: NA; CDR3nt: TGTGCCAGCAGCCAATCCCGGGCCGGGGAGCTGTTTTTT; CDR3aa: CASSQSRAGELFF
v_gene: TRBV11-1; abundance: NA; j_gene: TRBJ2-7; d_gene: TRBD1; CDR3nt: TGTGCCAGTTCCCGGGACAGTCCTTACGAGCAGTACTTC; CDR3aa: CASSRDSPYEQYF
v_gene: TRBV7-3; abundance: few; j_gene: TRBJ1-1; d_gene: NA; CDR3nt: TGTGCCAGCAGCTTGAGCCGGGACACTGAAGCTTTCTTT; CDR3aa: CASSLSRDTEAFF
v_gene: TRBV19; abundance: NA; j_gene: TRBJ2-3; d_gene: TRBD1; CDR3nt: TGTGCCAGTAGTTCCGACAGGGCTAGCACAGATACGCAGTATTTT; CDR3aa: CASSSDRASTDTQYF
v_gene: TRBV30; abundance: few; j_gene: TRBJ2-5; d_gene: NA; CDR3nt: TGTGCCTGGAGTGTAGAGGGGGTACAAGAGACCCAGTACTTC; CDR3aa: CAWSVEGVQETQYF
v_gene: TRBV9; abundance: NA; j_gene: TRBJ2-7; d_gene: NA; CDR3nt: TGTGCCAGCAGCCCAGGGGCCGAGCAGTACTTC; CDR3aa: CASSPGAEQYF
v_gene: TRBV27; abundance: few; j_gene: TRBJ2-1; d_gene: TRBD1; CDR3nt: TGTGCCAGCAGTTTAATGGGACAGGGGCCGAATTCCTACAATGAGCAGTTCTTC; CDR3aa: CASSLMGQGPNSYNEQFF
v_gene: TRBV5-6; abundance: NA; j_gene: TRBJ1-1; d_gene: NA; CDR3nt: TGTGCCAGCAGCTTGAATCGTGAAGCTTTCTTT; CDR3aa: CASSLNREAFF
v_gene: TRBV5-4; abundance: NA; j_gene: TRBJ2-1; d_gene: NA; CDR3nt: TGTGCCAGCAGTCCCTCGGAGACGAGCGAGCAGTTCTTC; CDR3aa: CASSPSETSEQFF
v_gene: TRBV27; abundance: few; j_gene: TRBJ1-6; d_gene: NA; CDR3nt: TGTGCCAGCAGCCTCGAGTCGAGCTCCTATAATTCACCCCTCCACTTT; CDR3aa: CASSLESSSYNSPLHF
v_gene: TRBV5-1; abundance: few; j_gene: TRBJ1-5; d_gene: NA; CDR3nt: TGCGCCAGCAGCCCATGGGGGGGCGAGGATCAGCCCCAGCATTTT; CDR3aa: CASSPWGGEDQPQHF
v_gene: TRBV28; abundance: few; j_gene: TRBJ1-6; d_gene: NA; CDR3nt: TGTGCCAGCAGTTCCGGGGAGTATAATTCACCCCTCCACTTT; CDR3aa: CASSSGEYNSPLHF
v_gene: TRBV21-1; abundance: few; j_gene: TRBJ1-5; d_gene: NA; CDR3nt: TGTGCCAGCAGCGCACGACAGGGGTTTAATCAGCCCCAGCATTTT; CDR3aa: CASSARQGFNQPQHF
v_gene: TRBV7-9; abundance: NA; j_gene: TRBJ2-7; d_gene: NA; CDR3nt: TGTGCCAGCAGCTCTACTAGTTACGAGCAGTACTTC; CDR3aa: CASSSTSYEQYF
v_gene: TRBV6-6; abundance: few; j_gene: TRBJ2-5; d_gene: NA; CDR3nt: TGTGCCAGCAGTTTGATTTGGGGGCCTCAAGAGACCCAGTACTTC; CDR3aa: CASSLIWGPQETQYF
v_gene: TRBV25-1; abundance: few; j_gene: TRBJ2-3; d_gene: NA; CDR3nt: TGTGCCAGCAGTGAATGGGGCAATGGGGCAGATACGCAGTATTTT; CDR3aa: CASSEWGNGADTQYF
v_gene: TRBV7-2; abundance: few; j_gene: TRBJ2-3; d_gene: TRBD2; CDR3nt: TGTGCCAGCAGCTTAGACCTAGCGGGACCTAGCACAGATACGCAGTATTTT; CDR3aa: CASSLDLAGPSTDTQYF